This TCR beta chain was recorded in a study of blood T cell repertoires in COVID-19 (dated by TCRdb to 2019 to 2021). Concerning the study at large: Collaborator samples came from the United States, Italy and Spain and covered acute and convalescent phases of COVID-19. The prospective study material was composed of cDNA or gDNA derived from T cells, B-cell-depleted T cells, or PBMCs. Deeply sampled blood TCRbeta repertoires from subjects exposed to, actively infected with, or recovered from COVID-19 were included in the dataset. The repertoires were made available in a free public database intended to serve as a resource for research on the immune response to SARS-CoV-2. The samples were drawn from the first 160 participants of the ongoing ImmuneRACE study and from 1,200 or so subjects provided by 6 global collaborators. Sample metadata almost always included a de-identified subject ID, COVID-19 status, age in years and sex. Where available, HLA class I and class II types were obtained from metadata supplied by the sample provider rather than from assay-based typing. Overall study results and their limits: How much clinical and demographic metadata was included differed by source and by participant, and the metadata was provided uncurated.

A word on this clone: Its antigen remains undetermined. The record has no base qualities; no much larger clone is one base away.

One collaborating source in Seattle enrolled patients during active infection and followed them longitudinally through the course of disease. Each collaborating institution followed its own protocols to collect whole blood in K2EDTA tubes. Collaborator samples were shipped for TCRbeta analysis as frozen whole blood, isolated PBMCs, or DNA extracted from either sample type. TCRbeta CDR3 regions were amplified from genomic DNA by means of the immunoSEQ Assay, a bias-controlled multiplex PCR. The study's own analysis went as follows. Nucleated cell counts per sample were estimated from amplification of reference gene primers within the assay. To quantify the absolute abundance of each unique TCRbeta CDR3 rearrangement, sequence reads were collapsed and filtered. For each sample, productive Simpson clonality was calculated as the square root of Simpson's diversity index over productive rearrangements. Not all clones reach the TCRdb copy of this immuneACCESS table, which keeps in-frame sequences only. Checked studies attribute under half of the gap to unresolved V genes and leave the rest unexplained. V and J calls and clone size are as listed in that table; D and trimming were resolved from the DNA. For this sample the table gives a few hundred thousand clones, of which roughly 90% were detected only once. The ten top clones hold around 10% of the sample.

Measured from the cysteine to the phenylalanine, the CDR3 is 14 residues long. The CDR3 DNA has 42 bases and is translated from base 1. The junction shows trimming of 2 bases on V and 6 bases on J, plus 13 bases between the germline ends. Sequenced input: peripheral blood. The V gene is TRBV23-1 and the J gene is TRBJ1-1; a weak D assignment points to TRBD1 (5 bases agree). TRBV23-1 is marked as an open reading frame, function uncertain. The clonotype originates from a woman in her twenties or thirties with COVID-19, enrolled during active disease. The encoded CDR3 is CASSQPQRGAEAFF. At the DNA level, the sequence is TGCGCCAGCAGTCAACCGCAAAGGGGCGCTGAAGCTTTCTTT.